Reported below is one TCR beta chain. The repertoire was sequenced with immunoSEQ multiplex PCR; TCRdb's copy has only in-frame clones and lacks some. This table has 30,000 to 45,000 clones, 88% appearing once. This sample is part of a study of T cell changes during pregnancy in multiple sclerosis. The V gene's germline CDR1 is SGHNT and CDR2 YENEEA. The CDR3 contains 14 residues. V lost 5 bases and J 4 bases, leaving 12 bases between the germline ends. The TCR comes from a female donor with multiple sclerosis, enrolled in a pregnancy study. The V call is TRBV11-3, the J call TRBJ2-1; D perhaps matches TRBD2 (5 bases). Source: CD4+ T cells from peripheral blood mononuclear cells, taken in the first trimester of pregnancy. The CDR3 is CASSATSAYNEQFF. The CDR3 DNA is TGTGCCAGCAGCGCCACTAGTGCTTACAATGAGCAGTTCTTC.